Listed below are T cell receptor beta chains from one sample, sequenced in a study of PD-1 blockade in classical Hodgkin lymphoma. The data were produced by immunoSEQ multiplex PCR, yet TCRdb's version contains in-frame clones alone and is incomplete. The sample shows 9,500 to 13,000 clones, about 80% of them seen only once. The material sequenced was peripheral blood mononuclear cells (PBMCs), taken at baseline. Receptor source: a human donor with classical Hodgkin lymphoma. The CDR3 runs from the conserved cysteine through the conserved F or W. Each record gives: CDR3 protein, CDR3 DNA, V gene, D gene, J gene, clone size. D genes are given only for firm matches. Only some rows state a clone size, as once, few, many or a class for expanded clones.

cdr3_aa: CASSLQGRTAAYEQYF; cdr3_nt: TGCGCCAGCAGCTTGCAGGGCCGCACAGCCGCCTACGAGCAGTACTTC; v_call: TRBV5-1; d_call: NA; j_call: TRBJ2-7; clone_size: NA
cdr3_aa: CAWTSDSGGYTF; cdr3_nt: TGTGCCTGGACCTCGGACAGTGGCGGCTACACCTTC; v_call: TRBV30; d_call: NA; j_call: TRBJ1-2; clone_size: medium-sized
cdr3_aa: CASSFDRGFGYTF; cdr3_nt: TGTGCCAGCAGTTTTGACAGGGGCTTTGGCTACACCTTC; v_call: TRBV27; d_call: TRBD1; j_call: TRBJ1-2; clone_size: NA
cdr3_aa: CASSPGTGMVQPQHF; cdr3_nt: TGTGCCAGCAGTCCCGGGACAGGGATGGTTCAGCCCCAGCATTTT; v_call: TRBV7-2; d_call: TRBD1; j_call: TRBJ1-5; clone_size: NA
cdr3_aa: CAISLDRIWRSPLHF; cdr3_nt: TGTGCCATCAGCTTGGACAGAATCTGGCGCTCACCCCTCCACTTT; v_call: TRBV10-3; d_call: NA; j_call: TRBJ1-6; clone_size: NA
cdr3_aa: CASSFKRQGSEKLFF; cdr3_nt: TGTGCCAGCAGCTTTAAACGACAGGGTAGTGAAAAACTGTTTTTT; v_call: TRBV5-4; d_call: TRBD1; j_call: TRBJ1-4; clone_size: NA
cdr3_aa: CASSQVDTPETQYF; cdr3_nt: TGCGCCAGCAGCCAAGTAGACACCCCGGAGACCCAGTACTTC; v_call: TRBV4-3; d_call: NA; j_call: TRBJ2-5; clone_size: few
cdr3_aa: CASSLLSGQPQHF; cdr3_nt: TGTGCCAGCAGCTTACTGTCGGGACAGCCCCAGCATTTT; v_call: TRBV7-9; d_call: NA; j_call: TRBJ1-5; clone_size: NA
cdr3_aa: CASSGSDFLAKNIQYF; cdr3_nt: TGTGCCAGCAGTGGTTCGGACTTCTTAGCCAAAAACATTCAGTACTTC; v_call: TRBV6-6; d_call: NA; j_call: TRBJ2-4; clone_size: NA
cdr3_aa: CASSMGQGNEKLFF; cdr3_nt: TGTGCCAGCAGCATGGGACAGGGAAATGAAAAACTGTTTTTT; v_call: TRBV7-6; d_call: TRBD1; j_call: TRBJ1-4; clone_size: NA
cdr3_aa: CASSLNAAPGTGELFF; cdr3_nt: TGCGCCAGCAGCTTGAACGCGGCCCCGGGCACCGGGGAGCTGTTTTTT; v_call: TRBV5-1; d_call: NA; j_call: TRBJ2-2; clone_size: NA
cdr3_aa: CASSPVPSYNEQFF; cdr3_nt: TGCGCCAGCAGCCCCGTCCCCTCCTACAATGAGCAGTTCTTC; v_call: TRBV4-1; d_call: NA; j_call: TRBJ2-1; clone_size: NA
cdr3_aa: CASSAPGASNYGYTF; cdr3_nt: TGTGCCAGCAGCGCGCCCGGGGCGTCTAACTATGGCTACACCTTC; v_call: TRBV7-2; d_call: NA; j_call: TRBJ1-2; clone_size: NA
cdr3_aa: CASSPTPNTEAFF; cdr3_nt: TGTGCCAGCTCACCTACCCCGAACACTGAAGCTTTCTTT; v_call: TRBV18; d_call: NA; j_call: TRBJ1-1; clone_size: NA
cdr3_aa: CASSQGRTSSYNEQFF; cdr3_nt: TGCGCCAGCAGCCAAGGGCGGACGAGCTCCTACAATGAGCAGTTCTTC; v_call: TRBV4-3; d_call: NA; j_call: TRBJ2-1; clone_size: NA
cdr3_aa: CASSYSDGYEQYF; cdr3_nt: TGTGCCAGCAGTTACTCGGATGGATACGAGCAGTACTTC; v_call: TRBV6-6; d_call: NA; j_call: TRBJ2-7; clone_size: NA
cdr3_aa: CASSSRDRGHGYGYTF; cdr3_nt: TGTGCCAGCAGTAGTCGGGACAGGGGGCATGGCTATGGCTACACCTTC; v_call: TRBV6-6; d_call: TRBD1; j_call: TRBJ1-2; clone_size: NA
cdr3_aa: CASSPQGSGSPLHF; cdr3_nt: TGTGCCAGCAGCCCCCAGGGGTCCGGTTCACCCCTCCACTTT; v_call: TRBV6-6; d_call: NA; j_call: TRBJ1-6; clone_size: NA
cdr3_aa: CASRATGGYNEQFF; cdr3_nt: TGTGCCAGCCGGGCGACGGGGGGTTACAATGAGCAGTTCTTC; v_call: TRBV19; d_call: TRBD2; j_call: TRBJ2-1; clone_size: NA
cdr3_aa: CASSGNQPQHF; cdr3_nt: TGTGCCAGCAGTGGTAATCAGCCCCAGCATTTT; v_call: TRBV6-1; d_call: NA; j_call: TRBJ1-5; clone_size: few
cdr3_aa: CASSLVMNTEAFF; cdr3_nt: TGTGCCAGCAGCTTGGTGATGAACACTGAAGCTTTCTTT; v_call: TRBV5-4; d_call: NA; j_call: TRBJ1-1; clone_size: NA
cdr3_aa: CAWQEGASNQPQHF; cdr3_nt: TGTGCCTGGCAGGAGGGGGCAAGCAATCAGCCCCAGCATTTT; v_call: TRBV30; d_call: TRBD1; j_call: TRBJ1-5; clone_size: NA
cdr3_aa: CASSQNAGRGETQYF; cdr3_nt: TGCGCCAGCAGCCAGAACGCGGGGAGGGGAGAGACCCAGTACTTC; v_call: TRBV5-1; d_call: TRBD2; j_call: TRBJ2-5; clone_size: NA
cdr3_aa: CASIGRVGYGYTF; cdr3_nt: TGTGCCAGCATTGGCAGGGTAGGCTATGGCTACACCTTC; v_call: TRBV28; d_call: NA; j_call: TRBJ1-2; clone_size: NA
cdr3_aa: CASSTTLRTDTQYF; cdr3_nt: TGTGCCAGCAGCACGACTCTTCGCACAGATACGCAGTATTTT; v_call: TRBV5-6; d_call: NA; j_call: TRBJ2-3; clone_size: NA
cdr3_aa: CASSAVPWGTANYGYTF; cdr3_nt: TGTGCCAGCAGTGCGGTCCCTTGGGGGACAGCAAACTATGGCTACACCTTC; v_call: TRBV6-1; d_call: TRBD1; j_call: TRBJ1-2; clone_size: NA
cdr3_aa: CASSSTHRGTPLHF; cdr3_nt: TGTGCCAGCAGCTCTACACACAGGGGGACACCCCTCCACTTT; v_call: TRBV11-3; d_call: TRBD1; j_call: TRBJ1-6; clone_size: NA
cdr3_aa: CASSPTGRSEQYF; cdr3_nt: TGCGCCAGCAGCCCGACCGGACGTAGCGAGCAGTACTTC; v_call: TRBV5-1; d_call: NA; j_call: TRBJ2-7; clone_size: NA
cdr3_aa: CASSSMGGSTEAFF; cdr3_nt: TGTGCCAGCAGCTCGATGGGGGGGAGCACTGAAGCTTTCTTT; v_call: TRBV7-9; d_call: NA; j_call: TRBJ1-1; clone_size: few
cdr3_aa: CASSVVVGDYEQYF; cdr3_nt: TGTGCCAGCAGTGTCGTCGTTGGGGACTACGAGCAGTACTTC; v_call: TRBV6-5; d_call: NA; j_call: TRBJ2-7; clone_size: large
cdr3_aa: CASRPTSGSYNEQFF; cdr3_nt: TGTGCCAGCAGACCTACTAGCGGGAGTTACAATGAGCAGTTCTTC; v_call: TRBV6-9; d_call: TRBD2; j_call: TRBJ2-1; clone_size: NA
cdr3_aa: CASSQPGTEAFF; cdr3_nt: TGTGCCAGCAGCCAACCGGGGACTGAAGCTTTCTTT; v_call: TRBV6-6; d_call: NA; j_call: TRBJ1-1; clone_size: NA
cdr3_aa: CASSDVGGANDGELFF; cdr3_nt: TGTGCCAGCAGTGACGTCGGGGGGGCTAATGACGGGGAGCTGTTTTTT; v_call: TRBV6-4; d_call: TRBD2; j_call: TRBJ2-2; clone_size: NA
cdr3_aa: CASSLDSIYNEQFF; cdr3_nt: TGTGCCAGCAGCCTAGACAGTATCTACAATGAGCAGTTCTTC; v_call: TRBV28; d_call: NA; j_call: TRBJ2-1; clone_size: NA
cdr3_aa: CASSANGLASGELFF; cdr3_nt: TGTGCCAGCAGCGCCAATGGACTAGCCTCCGGGGAGCTGTTTTTT; v_call: TRBV2; d_call: TRBD2; j_call: TRBJ2-2; clone_size: few
cdr3_aa: CASSEEVVGADFF; cdr3_nt: TGTGCCAGCAGTGAAGAGGTAGTGGGCGCCGATTTCTTT; v_call: TRBV2; d_call: NA; j_call: TRBJ1-1; clone_size: NA
cdr3_aa: CSVADREFGQPQHF; cdr3_nt: TGCAGCGTTGCAGACAGGGAGTTTGGTCAGCCCCAGCATTTT; v_call: TRBV29-1; d_call: TRBD1; j_call: TRBJ1-5; clone_size: NA
cdr3_aa: CAWSLGQGAAEAFF; cdr3_nt: TGTGCCTGGAGTCTAGGACAGGGGGCCGCTGAAGCTTTCTTT; v_call: TRBV30; d_call: TRBD1; j_call: TRBJ1-1; clone_size: few
cdr3_aa: CSVDGGAGGPNEQFF; cdr3_nt: TGCAGCGTTGATGGGGGAGCGGGGGGGCCCAATGAGCAGTTCTTC; v_call: TRBV29-1; d_call: TRBD2; j_call: TRBJ2-1; clone_size: NA